The present TCR beta chain was sequenced within a study of blood T cells in healthy people across ages. Combining a sample-barcoded 5' primer with a J-beta primer mix, a second PCR ran for 7 to 11 cycles. Using its own MiXCR run on the 5' RACE reads, TCRdb lists one record per CDR3 protein. The repertoire has 800,000 or so distinct CDR3 sequences, 20% to 25% of them found once; the top ten carry approximately 3.7%. Trimming stripped 7 bases from V and 0 bases from J, with 13 bases between. The CDR3 sequence is 13 residues long. Per the germline V gene, CDR1 is SQVTM and CDR2 is ANQGSEA. Another study also made use of these data, one on T cells of mothers and their children. That study adds: Thymic selection molds TCR recombination output in much the same way for related pairs as for unrelated pairs.

Sequenced material: blood. This clonotype was obtained from a boy between 10 and 17 years old in good health. J is TRBJ2-7 and V is TRBV29-1; D might be TRBD1 (5 bases). This CDR3 is CSARTDSSYEQYF. The DNA of the CDR3 is TGCAGCGCCCGGACCGACAGCTCCTACGAGCAGTACTTC.